A single sample is the source of the 16 T cell receptor beta chains below, sequenced in a study of blood T cell repertoires in COVID-19. TCRdb's table, derived via immunoSEQ multiplex PCR, lists solely in-frame clones and lacks some. The sample yields some 150,000 clones, around 81% seen once. The specimen was peripheral blood. These receptors all stem from a woman in her sixties or seventies with acute or convalescent COVID-19.

Here the CDR3 reads CASAYSSGNTIYF. In DNA, the CDR3 is TGTGCCAGTGCATATAGCTCTGGAAACACCATATATTTT. The chain links TRBV12-3 or TRBV12-4 to TRBJ1-3; D call uncertain. Between the trimmed V and J ends, which lost 9 bases and 0 bases, there was a span of 9 bases. The CDR3 is 13 amino acids.

The chain employs TRBV19 and TRBJ2-5, with D hard to call. CDR1 is LNHDA and CDR2 is SQIVND in the germline V gene (reference sequence). Between the trimmed V and J ends, which lost 5 bases and 0 bases, there was a span of 10 bases. The CDR3 totals 14 residues. The CDR3 reads CASSLHLDQETQYF. Here the CDR3 DNA reads TGTGCCAGTAGTTTGCACTTAGACCAAGAGACCCAGTACTTC.

This rearrangement joins TRBV3-1 (or the pseudogene TRBV3-2) to TRBJ2-3; no clear D gene. Germline values: CDR1 LGHDT, CDR2 YNNKEL (reference sequence). The CDR3 contains 13 residues. V was cut by 0 bases and J by 8 bases, with 9 bases left in between. The CDR3 region is CASSQDAESTQYF. CDR3 nucleotide sequence: TGTGCCAGCAGCCAAGATGCGGAGTCTACGCAGTATTTT.

This chain uses TRBV7-8 with TRBJ2-5; D call uncertain. V dropped 1 base and J dropped 4 bases, with 10 bases sitting between them. Germline V gives CDR1 SGHVS, CDR2 FQNEAQ. This CDR3 region has 14 residues. CDR3 sequence: CASSLVAPGETQYF. The DNA of the CDR3 is TGTGCCAGCAGCTTAGTAGCTCCCGGAGAGACCCAGTACTTC.

The V gene is TRBV20-1, the J gene TRBJ2-4, with TRBD2 as a possible D gene (6 bases). The CDR3 runs to 15 residues. Trimming took 3 bases from V and 7 from J, leaving 19 bases between them. Germline-derived CDR1 and CDR2 are DFQATT and SNEGSKA (reference sequence). The CDR3 region is CSASFSGGNRNIQYF. The CDR3, as DNA: TGCAGTGCTAGTTTTAGCGGCGGGAACCGGAACATTCAGTACTTC.

There are a few counts of this clone. The V call is TRBV2, the J call TRBJ1-6; 9 bases are shared with TRBD1. Trimming removed 4 bases from V and 7 bases from J; junction bases left unmatched: 5. The CDR3 is 15 amino acids. The germline CDR1 and CDR2 sequences are SNHLY and FYNNEI. The CDR3 nucleotides are TGTGCCAGCAGTGCACAGGGGGCTACGAATTCACCCCTCCACTTT. Translation gives CASSAQGATNSPLHF.

The V and J genes are TRBV11-3 and TRBJ2-1, with a tentative D call TRBD1 (7 bases). Trimming left V 6 bases short and J 5 bases short, with 14 bases between. Per the germline V gene, CDR1 is SGHNT and CDR2 is YENEEA. CDR3 length equals 14 residues. The CDR3 loop is CASRRTRGDNEQFF. The CDR3 DNA follows: TGTGCCAGCAGAAGGACCAGGGGGGACAATGAGCAGTTCTTC.

This clone came up once. This chain joins TRBV7-8 and TRBJ2-1; D unclear. CDR1 SGHVS and CDR2 FQNEAQ come from the germline V gene. CDR3 length equals 15 residues. With 0 bases removed from V and 4 bases from J, the gap between germline ends came to 10 bases. In DNA form, the CDR3 reads TGTGCCAGCAGCTTAGCGGGCAGGATATACAATGAGCAGTTCTTC. It encodes CASSLAGRIYNEQFF.

In its sample, this clone was seen many times. The chain has TRBV4-1 and TRBJ2-7, with 10 bases aligning to TRBD2. Germline CDR1 reads MGHRA; CDR2 reads YSYEKL. This CDR3 has 15 amino acids. V trimming: 4 bases; J trimming: 2 bases; junction bases outside the gene matches: 5. The chain's CDR3 is CASSLIAGGTYEQYF. The CDR3 nucleotides are TGCGCCAGCAGCCTTATAGCGGGAGGCACCTACGAGCAGTACTTC.

The rearrangement links TRBV6-1 to TRBJ1-4; a weak D match, TRBD1 (5 bases). The CDR3 runs 19 residues. Germline values: CDR1 MNHNS, CDR2 SASEGT. Trimming removed 4 bases from V and 3 bases from J, with 24 bases in between. The CDR3: CASSGLGGRDRLSNEKLFF. The CDR3 region has the DNA TGTGCCAGCAGTGGACTGGGAGGGCGGGACCGGTTATCTAATGAAAAACTGTTTTTT.

This chain links TRBV5-1 with TRBJ1-5; D is uncertain. Per the germline V gene, CDR1 is SGHRS and CDR2 is YFSETQ. Trimming took 0 bases from V and 5 from J, leaving 6 bases between them. The CDR3 contains 13 residues. The CDR3, as DNA: TGCGCCAGCAGCTTGGATGCGGATCAGCCCCAGCATTTT. It specifies CASSLDADQPQHF.

The chain links TRBV7-2 to TRBJ2-3, with 13 bases lining up with TRBD2. The germline CDR1 and CDR2 sequences are SGHTA and FQGNSA. The V segment lost 3 bases and the J segment 6 bases; nucleotides outside the gene matches: 12. The CDR3 sequence is 18 residues long. The CDR3 spells CASSLVGLAGLGGDTQYF. DNA of the CDR3: TGTGCCAGCAGCTTGGTGGGACTAGCGGGACTTGGGGGCGATACGCAGTATTTT.

This clone has more than one count but fewer than ten. The chain couples TRBV21-1 to TRBJ2-3; the D call of TRBD2 is as the table states it, not checked on the DNA. TRBV21-1 is annotated as a pseudogene. The length of the CDR3 is 17 residues. CDR3 nucleotides: TGTGCCAGCAGCAAAGGAACCCAGCGGCTGGGCACAGATACGCAGTATTTT. Amino acids: CASSKGTQRLGTDTQYF.

This clone was recorded once. The chain carries TRBV19 and TRBJ1-5; 10 nucleotides match TRBD1. Germline trimming cut 3 bases from V and 5 bases from J; bases unmatched to any gene: 7. This CDR3 contains 16 residues. Germline V gene lookup returns CDR1 LNHDA and CDR2 SQIVND (reference sequence). CDR3 coding DNA: TGTGCCAGTAGTATTACGACAGGGGGCGCGGATCAGCCCCAGCATTTT. It encodes CASSITTGGADQPQHF.

This chain connects TRBV7-9 to TRBJ2-7, with 8 bases that match TRBD2. Germline lookup yields CDR1 SEHNR and CDR2 FQNEAQ (reference sequence). Trimming removed 4 bases from V and 3 bases from J; junction bases left unmatched: 2. The CDR3 has 13 amino acids. This CDR3 reads CASSSGGGYEQYF. The CDR3 DNA reads as TGTGCCAGCAGCTCCGGGGGGGGCTACGAGCAGTACTTC.

This clone was picked up one time. This chain joins TRBV28 and TRBJ2-7; D is undetermined. The CDR3 contains 13 residues. The ends were cut back, 5 bases at V and 2 bases at J, with 10 bases in the middle. Germline-derived CDR1 and CDR2 are MDHEN and SYDVKM. CDR3 in amino acids: CASSPTPPYEQYF. The CDR3 nucleotides read TGTGCCAGCAGTCCGACACCCCCCTACGAGCAGTACTTC.